The 27 T cell receptor beta chains given below trace back to one sample, sequenced in a study of blood T cell repertoires in COVID-19. Sequenced by immunoSEQ multiplex PCR; TCRdb stores in-frame clones only, minus some. The sample has approximately 210,000 clones, approximately 82% seen once. Sequencing was done on a sample of peripheral blood. These receptors were collected from a woman between 70 and 85 years old with active or convalescent COVID-19.

This rearrangement joins TRBV6-2 or TRBV6-3 to TRBJ2-2, with 9 bases matching TRBD1. CDR1 and CDR2 from the germline V gene are MNHEY and SVGEGT. Losses at the gene ends were 2 bases for V and 5 bases for J; bases not matched to a gene: 9. The CDR3 is 17 residues long. The CDR3 region is CASSYVGTGRRTGELFF. CDR3 DNA: TGTGCCAGCAGTTACGTAGGGACAGGGAGGCGGACCGGGGAGCTGTTTTTT.

V gene TRBV28 combines with J gene TRBJ1-1, with D possibly matching TRBD1 (6 bases). The CDR3 is 15 residues long. V was cut by 2 bases and J by 1 base, with 11 bases left in between. Germline CDR1 reads MDHEN; CDR2 reads SYDVKM. The CDR3 nucleotides are TGTGCCAGCAGTTTAGGCGGGGGCCGGAACACTGAAGCTTTCTTT. This encodes CASSLGGGRNTEAFF.

This chain links TRBV28 with TRBJ1-2; 9 bases line up with TRBD1. Germline-derived CDR1 and CDR2 are MDHEN and SYDVKM. The CDR3 consists of 13 residues. The V and J ends lost 4 bases and 10 bases, in that order; junction bases with no gene match: 7. The CDR3 DNA is TGTGCCAGCAGTTCAAGGGACAGGGAGGTCTACACCTTC. Protein product: CASSSRDREVYTF.

The gene calls are TRBV11-2 and TRBJ1-3; D remains ambiguous. Germline loops: CDR1 SGHAT, CDR2 FQNNGV. The CDR3 has 12 amino acids. V shed 2 bases and J shed 4 bases, with 3 bases lying between them. DNA of the CDR3: TGTGCCAGCAGCTTATCGGGAAACACCATATATTTT. It is translated as CASSLSGNTIYF.

This sequence joins TRBV3-1 (or the pseudogene TRBV3-2) and TRBJ2-1, with 11 bases matching TRBD2. V lost 4 bases and J lost 2; bases outside the gene matches: 7. This CDR3 has 17 amino acids. Germline assignment: CDR1 LGHDT and CDR2 YNNKEL (reference sequence). This CDR3 reads CASSPGVAGGTYNEQFF. CDR3 bases: TGTGCCAGCAGCCCCGGGGTAGCGGGGGGGACCTACAATGAGCAGTTCTTC.

This clone was observed a single time. The same CDR3 arises from other DNA sequences in this sample as well. The chain combines TRBV9 with TRBJ1-5, with D unclear. The V gene lost 4 bases and the J gene lost 1 base, with 6 bases spanning the gap. The CDR3 totals 13 residues. CDR1 and CDR2 from the germline V gene are SGDLS and YYNGEE. CDR3 residues: CASSPGSNQPQHF. The CDR3 region has the DNA TGTGCCAGCAGCCCGGGGAGCAATCAGCCCCAGCATTTT.

The chain combines TRBV10-3 with TRBJ1-1; D is uncertain. Per germline, CDR1 ENHRY and CDR2 SYGVKD. This CDR3 comprises 13 residues. V was cut by 4 bases and J by 1 base, with 7 bases left in between. The CDR3 loop is CAISARQNTEAFF. CDR3 coding DNA: TGTGCCATCAGTGCCCGACAGAACACTGAAGCTTTCTTT.

The rearrangement uses TRBV7-9 and TRBJ1-2; D remains ambiguous. V lost 2 bases and J 4 bases, leaving 11 bases between the germline ends. CDR1 SEHNR and CDR2 FQNEAQ come from the germline V gene (reference sequence). This CDR3 has 14 amino acids. CDR3 loop: CASSLLVSTYGYTF. The CDR3 DNA sequence: TGTGCCAGCAGCTTACTGGTGTCTACCTATGGCTACACCTTC.

V gene TRBV6-4 combines with J gene TRBJ2-3; 7 bases agree with TRBD1. V lost 3 bases, J lost 2 bases, and 2 bases stayed unmatched. Germline V gene sequence: CDR1 MRHNA, CDR2 SNTAGT. This CDR3 is built from 14 residues. CDR3 region: CASSEDRATDTQYF. The DNA of the CDR3 is TGTGCCAGCAGTGAAGACAGGGCCACAGATACGCAGTATTTT.

Comments on this clone: At one end the junction does not follow the germline gene, possibly because of a read error. The chain links TRBV30 to TRBJ2-4, with 12 bases fitting TRBD2. The CDR3 loop spans 12 amino acids. Germline V CDR1 and CDR2: GTSNPN, SVGIG (reference sequence). The CDR3 DNA reads TGTGCCTGTCAAGTTCTAGCGGGAGGGTTGAACTTC. This sequence encodes CACQVLAGGLNF.

This chain connects TRBV2 to TRBJ1-4; D is possibly TRBD1 (6 bases). With 6 bases removed from V and 8 bases from J, the gap between germline ends came to 10 bases. In germline, CDR1 is SNHLY, CDR2 FYNNEI. This CDR3 has 12 residues. CDR3 region: CASRVQGEKLFF. The CDR3 bases are TGTGCCAGCAGGGTGCAGGGGGAAAAACTGTTTTTT.

V usage is TRBV2 and J usage is TRBJ1-5; 10 bases agree with TRBD1. The CDR3 runs to 15 residues. V lost 5 bases, J lost 6 bases, and 7 bases stayed unmatched. Germline CDR1 SNHLY, CDR2 FYNNEI. The CDR3 nucleotides are TGTGCCAGCAGTTCCGGGACAGGGGACTCTCAGCCCCAGCATTTT. It translates to CASSSGTGDSQPQHF.

The V and J genes are TRBV19 and TRBJ1-2; TRBD1 aligns across 11 bases. The germline V gene encodes CDR1 LNHDA and CDR2 SQIVND (reference sequence). There are 13 residues in the CDR3. Trimming cost V 7 bases and J 8 bases; bases outside gene matches: 6. The CDR3 bases are TGTGCCAGTAAGGACAGGGGGCGCGGGGGCTACACCTTC. Encoded protein: CASKDRGRGGYTF.

This clone has just one count. The gene calls are TRBV2 and TRBJ1-6, with D possibly being TRBD1 (5 bases). The CDR3 extends over 17 amino acids. Trimming removed 6 bases at V and 3 bases at J, with 18 bases between. The germline V gene encodes CDR1 SNHLY and CDR2 FYNNEI. The CDR3 DNA reads TGTGCCAGCAGCTCTTTGCAGGGCTTCGACTATAATTCACCCCTCCACTTT. Translation gives CASSSLQGFDYNSPLHF.

The chain carries TRBV4-2 and TRBJ2-3; 9 bases line up with TRBD1. The CDR3 length is 15 residues. In germline, CDR1 is LGHNA, CDR2 YNFKEQ. With 1 base clipped from V and 5 bases from J, the junction kept 4 bases outside the gene matches. The CDR3 protein is CASSQGDRAGDTQYF. The CDR3 nucleotides read TGTGCCAGCAGCCAAGGGGACAGGGCAGGAGATACGCAGTATTTT.

A few counts support this clone. The chain recombines TRBV12-3 or TRBV12-4 with TRBJ2-5; D gene unclear. V lost 2 bases and J 5 bases, leaving 9 bases between the germline ends. CDR3 size: 13 residues. The CDR3 nucleotides are TGTGCCAGCAGTTTAAATGACGGGGAGACCCAGTACTTC. It encodes CASSLNDGETQYF.

The chain uses TRBV2 and TRBJ2-2, with TRBD2 matching over 9 bases. The V gene end was trimmed by 7 bases and the J gene end by 5 bases; junction bases not matched to a gene: 8. Germline V lookup: CDR1 SNHLY, CDR2 FYNNEI. The CDR3 has 15 residues. The CDR3 spells CASNPGLAWTGELFF. CDR3 sequence (DNA): TGTGCCAGCAATCCGGGACTAGCATGGACCGGGGAGCTGTTTTTT.

The CDR3 nucleotides are TGTGCCAGTAGTATGGGGGGGGCAGCCTACGAGCAGTACTTC. Translated: CASSMGGAAYEQYF. The V and J genes are TRBV19 and TRBJ2-7; D might be TRBD2 (7 bases). V shed 3 bases and J shed 2 bases, with 11 bases lying between them. The CDR3 loop spans 14 amino acids. The germline CDR1 and CDR2 sequences are LNHDA and SQIVND (reference sequence).

CDR3 in amino acids: CASSQDGSGGPYSPLHF. CDR3 nucleotide sequence: TGTGCCAGCAGCCAAGATGGATCAGGGGGTCCTTATTCACCCCTCCACTTT. The chain links TRBV3-1 (or the pseudogene TRBV3-2) to TRBJ1-6, with 7 bases matching TRBD1. There are 17 residues in the CDR3. CDR1 and CDR2 from the germline V gene are LGHDT and YNNKEL (reference sequence). V dropped 0 bases and J dropped 8; count of bases not matched to a gene: 10.

This clone was seen only once. The chain uses TRBV6-5 and TRBJ2-7; 7 bases agree with TRBD1. This CDR3 is built from 12 residues. The germline V gene has CDR1 MNHEY and CDR2 SVGAGI. With V trimmed by 8 bases and J by 6 bases, 7 bases remained unmatched. The CDR3 nucleotides read TGTGCCAGCCAAGGGGGCCCTCGCGAGCAGTACTTC. Protein: CASQGGPREQYF.

This chain links TRBV3-1 (or the pseudogene TRBV3-2) with TRBJ1-5, with unresolved D. Germline V lookup: CDR1 LGHDT, CDR2 YNNKEL (reference sequence). The CDR3 runs 14 residues. The germline V and J ends were trimmed by 3 bases and 7 bases, with 13 bases remaining between them. As DNA, the CDR3 is TGTGCCAGCAGCCACCTCCGGGGTGGCCAGCCCCAGCATTTT. It is translated as CASSHLRGGQPQHF.

Remarks on this clone: Other DNA sequences of this sample code for an identical CDR3. The chain is built from TRBV19 and TRBJ1-6; TRBD1 agrees at 9 bases. Germline CDR1 and CDR2: LNHDA and SQIVND (reference sequence). The J segment lost 7 bases and the V segment lost 4 bases, leaving 2 bases of the junction unmatched. The CDR3 has 14 residues. In DNA form, the CDR3 reads TGTGCCAGTAGTACCACAGGGGGCAATTCACCCCTCCACTTT. Its protein is CASSTTGGNSPLHF.

This clone has at least ten counts. The chain combines TRBV7-9 with TRBJ2-1, with 10 nucleotides matching TRBD2. Per germline, CDR1 SEHNR and CDR2 FQNEAQ (reference sequence). This CDR3 is built from 15 residues. J lost 4 bases, V lost 7 bases, and 7 bases had no gene match. CDR3 sequence (DNA): TGTGCCAGCACCCCTAGCGGGAGAATGTACAATGAGCAGTTCTTC. Its protein product is CASTPSGRMYNEQFF.

CDR3 sequence reads: CASSQSPTGNYGYTF. The CDR3 region has the DNA TGCGCCAGCAGCCAATCCCCCACGGGAAACTATGGCTACACCTTC. The rearrangement joins TRBV4-3 to TRBJ1-2; D remains unclear. CDR1 is LGHNA and CDR2 is YSLEER in the germline V gene. The CDR3 runs 15 residues. The V end lost 2 bases, the J end lost 2 bases, and 12 bases lay between the germline ends.

This sequence joins TRBV18 and TRBJ1-5, with D perhaps matching TRBD1 (6 bases). V lost 3 bases and J lost 3, with 12 bases in between. This CDR3 spans 15 amino acids. CDR1 KGHSH and CDR2 LQKENI come from the germline V gene. CDR3: CASSPQTGFNQPQHF. CDR3 in DNA: TGTGCCAGCTCACCTCAAACAGGGTTCAATCAGCCCCAGCATTTT. The full variable domain, with the rest looked up from reference TRBV18 and TRBJ1-5, is NAGVMQNPRHLVRRRGQEARLRCSPMKGHSHVYWYRQLPEEGLKFMVYLQKENIIDESGMPKERFSAEFPKEGPSILRIQQVVRGDSAAYFCASSPQTGFNQPQHFGDGTRLSIL.

This clone was picked up one time. This chain connects TRBV6-5 to TRBJ2-5, with 11 bases fitting TRBD2. The CDR3 covers 16 residues. The germline CDR1 and CDR2 sequences are MNHEY and SVGAGI. After removal of 4 bases from V and 3 bases from J, the junction contained 7 bases not matched to a gene. The CDR3 nucleotides are TGTGCCAGCAGTTCCGGGCTAGCGGGGGGTAAAGAGACCCAGTACTTC. Translation gives CASSSGLAGGKETQYF.

This clone was observed a single time. The genes are TRBV2 and TRBJ2-5; possible D gene TRBD1, 6 bases. Germline values: CDR1 SNHLY, CDR2 FYNNEI. The CDR3 length is 13 residues. The germline V and J ends were trimmed by 6 bases and 2 bases, with 10 bases remaining between them. The CDR3 sequence: CASSGQSQETQYF. For the CDR3, the DNA is TGTGCCAGCAGCGGACAGTCGCAAGAGACCCAGTACTTC.